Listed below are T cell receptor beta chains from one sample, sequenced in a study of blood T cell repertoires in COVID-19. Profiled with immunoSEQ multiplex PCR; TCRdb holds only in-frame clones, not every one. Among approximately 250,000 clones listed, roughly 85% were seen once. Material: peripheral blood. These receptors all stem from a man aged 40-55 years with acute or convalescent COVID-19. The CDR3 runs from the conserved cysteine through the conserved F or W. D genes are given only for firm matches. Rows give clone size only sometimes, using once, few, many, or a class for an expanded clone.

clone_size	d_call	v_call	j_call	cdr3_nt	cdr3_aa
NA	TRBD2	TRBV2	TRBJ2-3	TGTGCCAGCAGATCTCGGACTAGCGGGGGGGGCACAGATACGCAGTATTTT	CASRSRTSGGGTDTQYF
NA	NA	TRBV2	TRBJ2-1	TGTGCCAGCAGTTTCTTCGATGAGCAGTTCTTC	CASSFFDEQFF
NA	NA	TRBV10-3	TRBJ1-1	TGTGCCATCAGCGAGACAGAGTATAACACTGAAGCTTTCTTT	CAISETEYNTEAFF
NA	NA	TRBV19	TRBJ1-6	TGTGCCAGTACCCTCGACGGAGATAATTTTCCCCTCCACTTT	CASTLDGDNFPLHF
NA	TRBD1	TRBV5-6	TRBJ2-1	TGTGCCAGCCGCCTCGGGACAGGGGGCTACAATGAGCAGTTCTTC	CASRLGTGGYNEQFF
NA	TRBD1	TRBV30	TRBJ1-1	TGTGCCTGGTCCCTAGCCAGGACAGGGGGCGTGAACACTGAAGCTTTCTTT	CAWSLARTGGVNTEAFF
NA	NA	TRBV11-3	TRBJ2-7	TGTGCCAGCAGCTTCGGAGCCAGGGACGAGCAGTACTTC	CASSFGARDEQYF
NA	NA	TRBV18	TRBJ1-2	TGTGCCAGCTCACCGGGGCAAAATTATGGCTACACCTTC	CASSPGQNYGYTF
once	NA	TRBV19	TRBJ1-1	TGTGCCAGTAGTATGGGACAACCACCTGAAGCTTTCTTT	CASSMGQPPEAFF
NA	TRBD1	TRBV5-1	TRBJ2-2	TGCGCCAGCAGCCGGACAGGGGACACCGGGGAGCTGTTTTTT	CASSRTGDTGELFF
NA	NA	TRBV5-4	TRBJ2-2	TGTGCCAGCAGAGGGGCCCTCGGATCCGGGGAGCTGTTTTTT	CASRGALGSGELFF
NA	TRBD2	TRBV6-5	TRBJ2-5	TGTGCCAGCAGTTCCACGACTAGCGGGGCTGAGACCCAGTACTTC	CASSSTTSGAETQYF
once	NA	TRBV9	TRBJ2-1	TGTGCCAGCAGCCGTGGGCGACAGCTCAATGAGCAGTTCTTC	CASSRGRQLNEQFF
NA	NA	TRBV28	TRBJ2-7	TGTGCCAGCAACGGGGGTGCCTACGAGCAGTACTTC	CASNGGAYEQYF
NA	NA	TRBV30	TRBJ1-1	TGTGCCAGCGACAGAAACCTAAACACTGAAGCTTTCTTT	CASDRNLNTEAFF
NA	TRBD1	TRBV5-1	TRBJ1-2	TGCGCCAGCAGCCCCGGACAGGGGGCATACACCTTC	CASSPGQGAYTF
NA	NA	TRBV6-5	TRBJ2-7	TGTGCCAGCAGACCGGACACCTACGAGCAGTACTTC	CASRPDTYEQYF
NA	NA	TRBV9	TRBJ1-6	TGTGCCAGCAGCCGAGGACGGGAGGAGTCAAATTCACCCCTCCACTTT	CASSRGREESNSPLHF
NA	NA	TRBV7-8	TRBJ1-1	TGTGCCAGCAGCCACAGTTACACTGAAGCTTTCTTT	CASSHSYTEAFF
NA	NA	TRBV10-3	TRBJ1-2	TGTGCCATCAGTGAGAGACAGAGAGACTATGGCTACACCTTC	CAISERQRDYGYTF
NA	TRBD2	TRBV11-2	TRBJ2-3	TGTGCCAGCAGCTCGCAAGCGGGGGGAGTCACAGATACGCAGTATTTT	CASSSQAGGVTDTQYF
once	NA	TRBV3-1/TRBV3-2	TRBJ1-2	TGTGCCAGCAGCCTTCTTGGGGCTGCGTTCGGCTACACCTTC	CASSLLGAAFGYTF
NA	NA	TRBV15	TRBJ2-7	TGTGCCACCAGCAGAGATTTATCTGCCTACGAGCAGTACTTC	CATSRDLSAYEQYF
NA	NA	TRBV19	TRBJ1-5	TGTGCCAGTACCCGCGGGGGGGAGAGGAGGCAGCCCCAGCATTTT	CASTRGGERRQPQHF